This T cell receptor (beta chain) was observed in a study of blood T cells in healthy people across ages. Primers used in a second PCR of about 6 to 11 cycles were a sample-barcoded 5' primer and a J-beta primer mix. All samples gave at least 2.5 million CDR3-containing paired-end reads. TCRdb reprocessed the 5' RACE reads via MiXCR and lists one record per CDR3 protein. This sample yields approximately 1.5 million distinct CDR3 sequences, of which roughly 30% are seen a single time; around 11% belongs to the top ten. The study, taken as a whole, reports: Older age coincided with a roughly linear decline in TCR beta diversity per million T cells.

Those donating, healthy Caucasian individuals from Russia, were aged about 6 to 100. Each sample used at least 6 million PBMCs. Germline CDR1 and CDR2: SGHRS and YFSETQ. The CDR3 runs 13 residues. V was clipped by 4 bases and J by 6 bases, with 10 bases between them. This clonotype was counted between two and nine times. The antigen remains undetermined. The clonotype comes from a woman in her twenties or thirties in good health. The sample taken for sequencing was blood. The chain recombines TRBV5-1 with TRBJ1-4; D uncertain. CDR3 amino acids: CASSGSFDEKLFF. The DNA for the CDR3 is TGCGCCAGCAGCGGTAGCTTTGATGAAAAACTGTTTTTT. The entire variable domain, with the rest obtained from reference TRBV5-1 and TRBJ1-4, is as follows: KAGVTQTPRYLIKTRGQQVTLSCSPISGHRSVSWYQQTPGQGLQFLFEYFSETQRNKGNFPGRFSGRQFSNSRSEMNVSTLELGDSALYLCASSGSFDEKLFFGSGTQLSVL.